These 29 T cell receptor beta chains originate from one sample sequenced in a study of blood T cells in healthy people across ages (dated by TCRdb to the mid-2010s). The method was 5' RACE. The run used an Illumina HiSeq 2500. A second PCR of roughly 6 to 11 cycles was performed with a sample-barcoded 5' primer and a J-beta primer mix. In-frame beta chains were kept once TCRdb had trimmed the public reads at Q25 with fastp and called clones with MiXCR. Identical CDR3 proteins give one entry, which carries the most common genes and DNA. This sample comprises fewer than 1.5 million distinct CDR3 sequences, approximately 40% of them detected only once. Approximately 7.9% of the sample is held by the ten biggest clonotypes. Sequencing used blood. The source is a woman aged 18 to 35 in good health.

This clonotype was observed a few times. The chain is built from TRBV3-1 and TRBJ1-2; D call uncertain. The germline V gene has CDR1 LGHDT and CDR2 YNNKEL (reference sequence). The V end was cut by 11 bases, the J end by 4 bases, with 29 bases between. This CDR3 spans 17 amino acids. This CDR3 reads CAGRKRRARVDSYGYTF. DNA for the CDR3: TGTGCCGGCCGGAAGAGGAGGGCGCGGGTCGATAGCTATGGCTACACCTTC. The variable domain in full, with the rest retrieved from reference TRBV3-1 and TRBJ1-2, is DTAVSQTPKYLVTQMGNDKSIKCEQNLGHDTMYWYKQDSKKFLKIMFSYNNKELIINETVPNRFSPKSPDKAHLNLHINSLELGDSAVYFCAGRKRRARVDSYGYTFGSGTRLTVV.

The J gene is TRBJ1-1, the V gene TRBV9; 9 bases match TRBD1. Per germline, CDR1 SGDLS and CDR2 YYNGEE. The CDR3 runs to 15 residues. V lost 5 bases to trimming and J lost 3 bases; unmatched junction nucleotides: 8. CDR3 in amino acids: CASSATGGQYTEAFF. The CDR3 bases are TGTGCCAGCAGTGCAACAGGGGGCCAGTACACTGAAGCTTTCTTT.

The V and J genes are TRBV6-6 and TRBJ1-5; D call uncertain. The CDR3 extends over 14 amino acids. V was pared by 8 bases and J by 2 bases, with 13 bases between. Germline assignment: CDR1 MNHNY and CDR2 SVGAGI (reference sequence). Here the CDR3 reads CASGLVGGNQPQHF. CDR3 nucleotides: TGTGCCAGCGGTTTGGTAGGAGGCAATCAGCCCCAGCATTTT.

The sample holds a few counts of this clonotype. In DNA, the CDR3 is TGTGCCAGCAGCAGAACCACCGGGACGAAGGACTCCTACGAGCAGTACTTC. As protein: CASSRTTGTKDSYEQYF. The V call is TRBV7-9, the J call TRBJ2-7; D tentatively reads TRBD1 or TRBD2 (5 bases each). This CDR3 has 17 amino acids. Germline assignment: CDR1 SEHNR and CDR2 FQNEAQ (reference sequence). V lost 5 bases and J lost 0, with 20 bases in between.

CDR3 nucleotides: TGTGCCAGCAGCGTAACGGGGTCTGGCAATCAGCCCCAGCATTTT. Amino acids: CASSVTGSGNQPQHF. This chain uses TRBV7-8 with TRBJ1-5; D is undetermined. CDR1 and CDR2 (germline): SGHVS, FQNEAQ. There are 15 residues in the CDR3. Trimming pared 5 bases from V and 2 bases from J, leaving 13 bases between.

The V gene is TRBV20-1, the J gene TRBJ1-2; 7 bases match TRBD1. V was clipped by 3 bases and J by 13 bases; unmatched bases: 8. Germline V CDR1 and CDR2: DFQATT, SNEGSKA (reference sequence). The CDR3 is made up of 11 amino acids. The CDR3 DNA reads TGCAGTGCTAGGGGGGGACAGCTTAGCACCTTC. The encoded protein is CSARGGQLSTF.

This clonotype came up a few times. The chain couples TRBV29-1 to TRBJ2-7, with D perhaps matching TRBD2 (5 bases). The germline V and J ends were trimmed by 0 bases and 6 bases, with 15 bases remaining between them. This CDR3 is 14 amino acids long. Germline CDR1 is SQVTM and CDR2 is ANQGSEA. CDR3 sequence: CSVEDHQRPSEQYF. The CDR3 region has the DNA TGCAGCGTTGAAGATCATCAGCGGCCTAGCGAGCAGTACTTC.

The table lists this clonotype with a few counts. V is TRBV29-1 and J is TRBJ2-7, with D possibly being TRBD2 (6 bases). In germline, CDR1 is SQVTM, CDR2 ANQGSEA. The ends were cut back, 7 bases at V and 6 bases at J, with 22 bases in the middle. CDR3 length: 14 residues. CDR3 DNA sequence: TGCAGCGGTTCACAGGCGGGGATTTCTGGCGAGCAGTACTTC. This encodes CSGSQAGISGEQYF.

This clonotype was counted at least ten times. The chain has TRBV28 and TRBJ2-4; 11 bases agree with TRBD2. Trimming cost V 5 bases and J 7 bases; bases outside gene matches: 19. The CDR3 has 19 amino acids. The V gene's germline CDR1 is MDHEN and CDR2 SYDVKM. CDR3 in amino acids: CASSPHGGSGGALVNIQYF. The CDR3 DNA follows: TGTGCCAGCAGTCCCCATGGGGGTAGCGGGGGGGCCCTAGTTAACATTCAGTACTTC. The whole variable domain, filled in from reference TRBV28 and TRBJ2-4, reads DVKVTQSSRYLVKRTGEKVFLECVQDMDHENMFWYRQDPGLGLRLIYFSYDVKMKEKGDIPEGYSVSREKKERFSLILESASTNQTSMYLCASSPHGGSGGALVNIQYFGAGTRLSVL.

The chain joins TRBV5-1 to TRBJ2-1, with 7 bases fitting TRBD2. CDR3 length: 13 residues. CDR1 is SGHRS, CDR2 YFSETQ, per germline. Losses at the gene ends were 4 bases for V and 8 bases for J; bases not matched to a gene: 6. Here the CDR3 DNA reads TGCGCCAGCAGCCCATATCGGGAGGATGAGCAGTTCTTC. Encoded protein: CASSPYREDEQFF.

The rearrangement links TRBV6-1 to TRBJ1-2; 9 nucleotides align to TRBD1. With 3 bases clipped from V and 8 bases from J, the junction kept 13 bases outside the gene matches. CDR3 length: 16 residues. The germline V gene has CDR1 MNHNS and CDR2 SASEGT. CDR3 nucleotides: TGTGCCAGCAGTGACGCCAGGGGACAGGGTAGTTCGGGCTACACCTTC. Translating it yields CASSDARGQGSSGYTF.

CDR3 loop: CASSLAGGPRDEQFF. For the CDR3, the DNA is TGTGCCAGCAGTTTAGCGGGGGGGCCTCGGGATGAGCAGTTCTTC. The rearrangement uses TRBV12-3 or TRBV12-4 and TRBJ2-1; maybe TRBD2 (7 bases). V was clipped by 0 bases and J by 8 bases, with 14 bases between them. This CDR3 region has 15 residues.

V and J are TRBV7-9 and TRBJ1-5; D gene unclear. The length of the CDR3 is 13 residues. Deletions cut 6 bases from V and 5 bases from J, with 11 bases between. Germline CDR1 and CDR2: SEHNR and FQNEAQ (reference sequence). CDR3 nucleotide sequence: TGTGCCAGCAGTTCTAGCCCGGATCAGCCCCAGCATTTT. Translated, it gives CASSSSPDQPQHF.

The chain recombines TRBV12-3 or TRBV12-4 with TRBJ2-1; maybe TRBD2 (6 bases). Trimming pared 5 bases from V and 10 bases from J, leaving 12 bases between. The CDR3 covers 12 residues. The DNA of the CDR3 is TGTGCCAGCAGTATCTACCTAGCGGAGCAGTTCTTC. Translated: CASSIYLAEQFF.

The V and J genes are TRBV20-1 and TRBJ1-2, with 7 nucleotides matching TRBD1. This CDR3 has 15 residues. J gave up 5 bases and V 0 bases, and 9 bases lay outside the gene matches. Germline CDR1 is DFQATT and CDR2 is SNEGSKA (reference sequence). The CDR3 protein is CSAREDRRGPYGYTF. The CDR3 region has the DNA TGCAGTGCTAGAGAGGACAGGCGGGGGCCTTATGGCTACACCTTC.

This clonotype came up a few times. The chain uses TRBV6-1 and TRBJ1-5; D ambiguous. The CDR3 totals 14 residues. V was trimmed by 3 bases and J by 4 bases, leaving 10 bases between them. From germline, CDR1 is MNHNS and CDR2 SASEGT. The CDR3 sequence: CASSEVSANQPQHF. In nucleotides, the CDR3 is TGTGCCAGCAGTGAGGTGTCAGCAAATCAGCCCCAGCATTTT.

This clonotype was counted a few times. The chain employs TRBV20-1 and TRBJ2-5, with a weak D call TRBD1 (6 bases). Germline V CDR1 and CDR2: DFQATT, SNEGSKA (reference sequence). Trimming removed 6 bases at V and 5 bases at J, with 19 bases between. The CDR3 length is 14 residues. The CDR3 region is CSADPGHFFETQYF. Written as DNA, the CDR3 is TGCAGTGCGGACCCGGGACACTTTTTCGAGACCCAGTACTTC.

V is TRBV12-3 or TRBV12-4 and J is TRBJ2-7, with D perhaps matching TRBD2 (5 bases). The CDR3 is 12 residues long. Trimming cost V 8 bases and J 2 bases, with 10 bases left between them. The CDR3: CASARGTYEQYF. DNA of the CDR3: TGTGCCAGCGCCCGGGGTACCTACGAGCAGTACTTC.

The CDR3, as DNA: TGTGCCAGCAGCTTACTCGGACAGGTTCAGTACTTC. Its protein is CASSLLGQVQYF. V usage is TRBV7-3 and J usage is TRBJ2-4, with 7 positions matching TRBD1. The CDR3 contains 12 residues. Germline-derived CDR1 and CDR2 are SGHTA and FQGTGA. Trimming cost V 2 bases and J 11 bases; bases outside gene matches: 3.

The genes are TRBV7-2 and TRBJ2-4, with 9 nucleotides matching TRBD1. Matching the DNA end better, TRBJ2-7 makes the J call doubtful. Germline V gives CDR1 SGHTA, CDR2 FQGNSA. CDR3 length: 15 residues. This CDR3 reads CASSPGTGLLDEQYF. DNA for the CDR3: TGTGCCAGCAGCCCAGGGACAGGGCTTTTAGACGAGCAGTACTTC.

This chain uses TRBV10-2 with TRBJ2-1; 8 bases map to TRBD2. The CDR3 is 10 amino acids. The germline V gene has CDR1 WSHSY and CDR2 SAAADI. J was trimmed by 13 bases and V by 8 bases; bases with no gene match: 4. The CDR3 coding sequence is TGCGCCAGCTTCCGGACTAGCCAGTTCTTC. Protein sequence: CASFRTSQFF.

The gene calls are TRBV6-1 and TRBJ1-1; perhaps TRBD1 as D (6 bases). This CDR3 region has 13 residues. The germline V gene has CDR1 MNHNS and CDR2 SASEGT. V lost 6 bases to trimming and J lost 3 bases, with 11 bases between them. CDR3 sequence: CASRYRDHTEAFF. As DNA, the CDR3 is TGTGCCAGCAGATACAGGGATCACACTGAAGCTTTCTTT.

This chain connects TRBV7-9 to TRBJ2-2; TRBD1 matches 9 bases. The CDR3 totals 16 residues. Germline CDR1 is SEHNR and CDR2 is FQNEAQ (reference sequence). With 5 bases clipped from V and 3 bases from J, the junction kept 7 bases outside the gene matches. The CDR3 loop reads CASSLPGQGHTGELFF. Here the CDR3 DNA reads TGTGCCAGCAGCCTCCCGGGACAGGGTCACACCGGGGAGCTGTTTTTT.

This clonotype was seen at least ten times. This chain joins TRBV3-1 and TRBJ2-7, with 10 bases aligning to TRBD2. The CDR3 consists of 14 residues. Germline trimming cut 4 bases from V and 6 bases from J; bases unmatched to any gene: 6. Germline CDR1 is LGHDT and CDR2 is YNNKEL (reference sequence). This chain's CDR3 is CASSRGTSASEQYF. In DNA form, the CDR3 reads TGTGCCAGCAGCCGGGGGACTAGCGCAAGCGAGCAGTACTTC.

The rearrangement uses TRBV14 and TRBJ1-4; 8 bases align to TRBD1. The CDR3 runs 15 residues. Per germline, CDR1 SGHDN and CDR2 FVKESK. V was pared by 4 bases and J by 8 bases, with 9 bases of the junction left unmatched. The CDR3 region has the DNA TGTGCCAGCAGCCCTCGACAGGGGACGAGGGAAAAACTGTTTTTT. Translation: CASSPRQGTREKLFF. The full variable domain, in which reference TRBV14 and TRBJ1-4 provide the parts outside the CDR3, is EAGVTQFPSHSVIEKGQTVTLRCDPISGHDNLYWYRRVMGKEIKFLLHFVKESKQDESGMPNNRFLAERTGGTYSTLKVQPAELEDSGVYFCASSPRQGTREKLFFGSGTQLSVL.

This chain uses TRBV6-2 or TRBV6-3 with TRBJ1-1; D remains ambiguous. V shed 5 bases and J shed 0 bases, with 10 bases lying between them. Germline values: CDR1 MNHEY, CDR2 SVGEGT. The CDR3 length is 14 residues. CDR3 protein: CASSDNKMNTEAFF. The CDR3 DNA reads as TGTGCCAGCAGTGACAACAAAATGAACACTGAAGCTTTCTTT.

The CDR3 reads CANSVGIPDQPQHF. CDR3 DNA: TGTGCCAATTCCGTCGGCATACCAGACCAGCCCCAGCATTTT. V is TRBV2 and J is TRBJ1-5; D call uncertain. This CDR3 region has 14 residues. Germline V gives CDR1 SNHLY, CDR2 FYNNEI. Trimming stripped 10 bases from V and 7 bases from J, with 20 bases between.

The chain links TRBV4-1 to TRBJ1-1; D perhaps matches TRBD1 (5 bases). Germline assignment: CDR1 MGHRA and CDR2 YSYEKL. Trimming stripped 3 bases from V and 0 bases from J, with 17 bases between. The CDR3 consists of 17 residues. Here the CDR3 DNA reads TGCGCCAGCAGCCAGAGGAAACAACAGGAACTGAACACTGAAGCTTTCTTT. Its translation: CASSQRKQQELNTEAFF.

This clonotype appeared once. CDR3 nucleotides: TGCAGTGCTACCGGCAACTCCTACAATGAGCAGTTCTTC. Encoded protein: CSATGNSYNEQFF. This chain joins TRBV20-1 and TRBJ2-1; D unresolved. CDR3 size: 13 residues. V was pared by 4 bases and J by 0 bases, with 7 bases between. The germline V gene encodes CDR1 DFQATT and CDR2 SNEGSKA (reference sequence).